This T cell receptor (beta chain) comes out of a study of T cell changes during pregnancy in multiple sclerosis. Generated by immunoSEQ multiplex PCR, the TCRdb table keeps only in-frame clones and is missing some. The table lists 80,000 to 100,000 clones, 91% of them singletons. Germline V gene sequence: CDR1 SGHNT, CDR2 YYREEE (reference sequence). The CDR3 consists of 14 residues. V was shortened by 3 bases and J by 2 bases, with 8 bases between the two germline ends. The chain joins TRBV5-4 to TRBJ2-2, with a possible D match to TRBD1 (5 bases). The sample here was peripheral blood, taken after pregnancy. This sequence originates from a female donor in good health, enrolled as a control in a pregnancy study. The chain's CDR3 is CASSWGGNTGELFF. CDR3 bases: TGTGCCAGCAGCTGGGGCGGTAACACCGGGGAGCTGTTTTTT. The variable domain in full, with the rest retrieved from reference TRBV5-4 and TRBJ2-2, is ETGVTQSPTHLIKTRGQQVTLRCSSQSGHNTVSWYQQALGQGPQFIFQYYREEENGRGNFPPRFSGLQFPNYSSELNVNALELDDSALYLCASSWGGNTGELFFGEGSRLTVL.